The text below deals with one TCR beta chain. Its recognized antigen is unknown. No clone much larger than this one lies a single base away; base qualities are absent. The data were taken from a study of blood T cell repertoires in COVID-19 (dated by TCRdb to the early 2020s). A note on the overall study: Samples from collaborators originated in the United States, Italy and Spain and spanned both the acute and convalescent phases of COVID-19. A de-identified subject ID, COVID-19 status, age in years and sex were almost always included in the sample metadata. The material from the prospective study consisted of cDNA or gDNA derived from T cells, B-cell-depleted T cells, or PBMCs. Where available, HLA class I and class II types were obtained from metadata supplied by the sample provider rather than from assay-based typing. The samples were drawn from the first 160 participants of the ongoing ImmuneRACE study and from over a thousand subjects provided by 6 global collaborators. Subjects who had been exposed to COVID-19, were actively infected with it, or had recovered from it provided the deeply sampled blood TCRbeta repertoires that made up the dataset. A freely available public database, intended as a resource for researchers studying the immune response to SARS-CoV-2, is where the repertoires were released. The paper's findings and limits, for the study overall: The amount of clinical and demographic metadata varied by source and participant and was provided uncurated.

The collaborating institutions used their own protocols to collect whole blood in K2EDTA tubes. For TCRbeta analysis, collaborators shipped samples in one of three forms: frozen whole blood, isolated PBMCs, or DNA extracted from either of those sample types. TCRbeta CDR3 regions were amplified from genomic DNA by means of the immunoSEQ Assay, a bias-controlled multiplex PCR. As for how the authors treated the data: Nucleated cell counts per sample were estimated from amplification of reference gene primers within the assay. Sequence reads were collapsed and filtered to measure the absolute abundance of every unique TCRbeta CDR3 rearrangement. Productive Simpson clonality was computed per sample as the square root of Simpson's diversity index over productive rearrangements. TCRdb holds this immuneACCESS table with in-frame rearrangements only. Some clones are missing; in checked studies, unresolved V genes explain under half, and the rest has no known cause. That table furnishes V, J and clone size, whereas the DNA furnished D and trimming. The sample includes over 75,000 clones, with over 65% observed a single time. The ten largest make up 10% to 12% of the sample.

In the germline V gene, CDR1 corresponds to LGHNA and CDR2 to YSLEER. The CDR3 runs 14 residues from the cysteine to the phenylalanine. The entry retains the CDR3 DNA only, 42 bases that are in frame from base 1. The junction shows trimming of 4 bases on V and 5 bases on J, and the gene matches do not reach 4 bases of it. This receptor was obtained from a human donor in a cohort sampled during active COVID-19. The chain links TRBV4-3 with TRBJ1-5, with TRBD1 identical over 8 junction bases. The specimen sequenced was peripheral blood. The nucleotides are TGCGCCAGCAGCCCCGGACAGGGTGATCAGCCCCAGCATTTT. It codes for CASSPGQGDQPQHF.